The source of this T cell receptor (beta chain) is a study of blood T cell repertoires in COVID-19. The wider study: Researchers got acute and convalescent COVID-19 samples from the United States, Italy and Spain.

Trimming removed 3 bases at V and 0 bases at J, with 7 bases between. CDR1 and CDR2 (germline): SGHDT, YYEEEE. This CDR3 has 13 amino acids. Study processing details: Reference gene primers were amplified, and this amplification served to estimate nucleated cell counts. Repertoires were generated with immunoSEQ multiplex PCR, while TCRdb's copy carries only in-frame clones and drops some. The V and J calls and clone size were taken over from that table, and D and trimming were inferred from the DNA. Counted here are around 150,000 clones, approximately 80% occurring once; the ten biggest clones make up 6.2%. Individuals drawn from some 25 US areas were about 18 to 95 years old.

This TCR was recovered from a woman aged 40 to 49 who had recovered from COVID-19. J is TRBJ2-7 and V is TRBV5-6; D might be TRBD2 (6 bases). The sample comprised PBMCs or T cells enriched from blood (not recorded which). CDR3 residues: CASSWGDSYEQYF. The DNA of the CDR3 is TGTGCCAGCAGCTGGGGGGACTCCTACGAGCAGTACTTC.